The 3 T cell receptor beta chains below come from one sample, sequenced in a study of T cell changes during pregnancy in multiple sclerosis (dated by TCRdb to 2018 to 2020). The library was prepared using the immunoSEQ multiplex PCR assay. TCRdb took over this immuneACCESS table, retaining in-frame rearrangements with V and J assigned. Such tables are incomplete; in checked studies, under half of the missing clones stem from an unresolved V gene, and the remainder is unexplained. The sample yields about 40,000 clones; around 93% were counted once. Around 0.58% of the sample belongs to the ten largest clones. Sequences were derived from CD4+ T cells from peripheral blood mononuclear cells, sampled in the third trimester of pregnancy. These receptors came from a female donor with multiple sclerosis, enrolled in a pregnancy study.

This clone showed up just once. This chain joins TRBV29-1 and TRBJ2-3; TRBD2 matches at 8 bases. CDR1 is SQVTM, CDR2 ANQGSEA, per germline. There are 15 residues in the CDR3. The V and J ends lost 0 bases and 2 bases, in that order; junction bases with no gene match: 4. The CDR3 sequence is CSVEDRRGVTDTQYF. DNA for the CDR3: TGCAGCGTTGAAGATAGGCGGGGGGTCACAGATACGCAGTATTTT.

V and J are TRBV29-1 and TRBJ1-2; TRBD1 agrees at 7 bases. CDR1 is SQVTM and CDR2 is ANQGSEA in the germline V gene. Trimming took 6 bases from V and 6 from J; bases not matched to a gene: 10. The length of the CDR3 is 13 residues. CDR3 sequence (DNA): TGCAGCGTGAAAGACAGGGTGGTGAATGGCTACACCTTC. Protein product: CSVKDRVVNGYTF. Full variable domain (remainder filled in from reference TRBV29-1 and TRBJ1-2): SAVISQKPSRDICQRGTSLTIQCQVDSQVTMMFWYRQQPGQSLTLIATANQGSEATYESGFVIDKFPISRPNLTFSTLTVSNMSPEDSSIYLCSVKDRVVNGYTFGSGTRLTVV.

V usage is TRBV15 and J usage is TRBJ1-2; D may be TRBD1 (5 bases). Germline lookup yields CDR1 LNHNV and CDR2 YYDKDF (reference sequence). CDR3 length equals 14 residues. Trimming cost V 3 bases and J 2 bases, with 10 bases left between them. CDR3 nucleotides: TGTGCCACCAGCAGGGCGGGACTGAACTATGGCTACACCTTC. Protein: CATSRAGLNYGYTF. Full variable domain (outside the CDR3, taken from reference TRBV15 and TRBJ1-2): DAMVIQNPRYQVTQFGKPVTLSCSQTLNHNVMYWYQQKSSQAPKLLFHYYDKDFNNEADTPDNFQSRRPNTSFCFLDIRSPGLGDTAMYLCATSRAGLNYGYTFGSGTRLTVV.